This is a list of T cell receptor beta chains from one sample in a study of shared clonotypes between healthy human individuals. Here immunoSEQ multiplex PCR was the method, and the copy in TCRdb shows in-frame clones only, minus some. The repertoire holds hundreds of thousands of clones, with approximately 96% as singletons. Sequencing used naive CD8+ T cells sorted from blood. These receptors were collected from a woman in her twenties or thirties in good health. The CDR3 runs from the conserved cysteine through the conserved F or W. A D gene is named only where the DNA matches it firmly. Some rows mark clone size as missing; the rest say once, few, many or name a class of expanded clone.

-,TRBJ1-1,TRBV20-1,-,CSARYHTEAFF,TGCAGTGCTAGATACCACACTGAAGCTTTCTTT
-,TRBJ1-2,TRBV4-1,-,CASSPPDIYGYTF,TGCGCCAGCAGCCCCCCGGACATCTATGGCTACACCTTC
-,TRBJ1-2,TRBV7-9,-,CASSGRDYGYTF,TGTGCCAGCAGCGGCAGGGACTATGGCTACACCTTC
-,TRBJ2-1,TRBV27,TRBD2,CASSLRAGGGVEQFF,TGTGCCAGCAGTTTAAGGGCGGGAGGGGGCGTTGAGCAGTTCTTC
-,TRBJ2-1,TRBV2,TRBD1,CASSETGSSSGQFF,TGTGCCAGCAGTGAGACAGGGTCTTCTTCGGGGCAGTTCTTC
once,TRBJ2-7,TRBV5-8,TRBD1,CASSLDQGAIYEQYF,TGTGCCAGCAGCTTGGACCAGGGGGCAATCTACGAGCAGTACTTC
-,TRBJ2-7,TRBV18,TRBD1,CASSPITQGDEQYF,TGTGCCAGCTCACCCATAACCCAGGGGGACGAGCAGTACTTC
-,TRBJ2-7,TRBV9,TRBD1,CASSAGTAVYEQYF,TGTGCCAGCAGCGCCGGGACAGCAGTCTACGAGCAGTACTTC
-,TRBJ2-1,TRBV11-2,TRBD2,CASSLLFWASGNNEQFF,TGTGCCAGCAGCTTATTGTTTTGGGCTAGCGGTAACAATGAGCAGTTCTTC
-,TRBJ2-2,TRBV5-5,-,CASSSWDKLVRTGELFF,TGTGCCAGCAGCTCCTGGGATAAGTTGGTTCGGACCGGGGAGCTGTTTTTT
-,TRBJ2-4,TRBV7-9,-,CASSSSPAVAKNIQYF,TGTGCCAGCAGCTCCAGCCCAGCCGTAGCCAAAAACATTCAGTACTTC
-,TRBJ2-7,TRBV27,-,CASSLEKPHRAGYEQYF,TGTGCCAGCAGTTTAGAGAAGCCTCACAGGGCCGGCTACGAGCAGTACTTC
-,TRBJ2-1,TRBV4-1,TRBD2,CASSQDIPGTSYNEQFF,TGCGCCAGCAGCCAAGATATTCCCGGGACTAGCTACAATGAGCAGTTCTTC
-,TRBJ1-1,TRBV27,TRBD1,CASSLLSRGTEAFF,TGTGCCAGCAGTTTATTGTCCAGGGGGACTGAAGCTTTCTTT
once,TRBJ2-3,TRBV10-3,TRBD2,CAIGNGTSGREITDTQYF,TGTGCCATCGGTAATGGGACTAGCGGGAGGGAAATCACAGATACGCAGTATTTT
-,TRBJ2-3,TRBV4-1,-,CASSQETTTRTDTQYF,TGCGCCAGCAGCCAAGAGACTACGACCCGTACAGATACGCAGTATTTT
-,TRBJ1-4,TRBV9,TRBD1,CASSSSGTVVTNEKLFF,TGTGCCAGCAGCTCAAGTGGGACAGTAGTTACTAATGAAAAACTGTTTTTT
-,TRBJ2-3,TRBV19,-,CASSIDLESDTQYF,TGTGCCAGTAGTATAGATCTAGAGTCAGATACGCAGTATTTT
once,TRBJ2-1,TRBV5-1,-,CASRGGPAEDEQFF,TGCGCCAGCAGAGGGGGTCCCGCCGAGGATGAGCAGTTCTTC
-,TRBJ2-7,TRBV4-1,-,CASSQDPGFEQYF,TGCGCCAGCAGCCAAGATCCCGGGTTTGAGCAGTACTTC
-,TRBJ2-1,TRBV6-6,-,CASSYSGGYYYNEQFF,TGTGCCAGCAGTTACTCGGGGGGATATTACTACAATGAGCAGTTCTTC
-,TRBJ2-1,TRBV7-2,-,CASSLGPDLYEEPQFF,TGTGCCAGCAGCTTAGGACCTGACTTATACGAAGAGCCGCAGTTCTTC
once,TRBJ2-1,TRBV13,-,CASSLGASSEQFF,TGTGCCAGCAGCCTCGGGGCGTCTAGTGAGCAGTTCTTC
once,TRBJ2-2,TRBV30,-,CAWIRTEGLFGAGELFF,TGTGCCTGGATTAGGACGGAAGGGCTTTTTGGCGCCGGGGAGCTGTTTTTT
-,TRBJ2-1,TRBV27,-,CASSPGLGTPSSYNEQFF,TGTGCCAGCAGTCCGGGACTCGGCACACCGAGCTCCTACAATGAGCAGTTCTTC
-,TRBJ1-4,TRBV28,TRBD1,CASRETGGRDEKLFF,TGTGCCAGCAGGGAAACAGGGGGAAGGGATGAAAAACTGTTTTTT
-,TRBJ2-7,TRBV13,TRBD2,CASSLGTSGRDGYEQYF,TGTGCCAGCAGCCTAGGGACTAGCGGGAGGGATGGCTACGAGCAGTACTTC
once,TRBJ2-7,TRBV27,-,CASSSPLFRGSYEQYF,TGTGCCAGCAGTTCCCCCCTTTTTAGGGGCTCCTACGAGCAGTACTTC
once,TRBJ1-1,TRBV19,-,CASSYLPNTEAFF,TGTGCCAGTAGTTATCTGCCGAACACTGAAGCTTTCTTT
-,TRBJ1-5,TRBV27,TRBD1,CASSLSPNPGTGGGNQPQHF,TGTGCCAGCAGTTTATCTCCAAACCCCGGGACAGGGGGTGGCAATCAGCCCCAGCATTTT
-,TRBJ2-7,TRBV6-1,-,CASSLRWSKNNEQYF,TGTGCCAGCAGCCTAAGATGGTCGAAGAACAACGAGCAGTACTTC
-,TRBJ1-5,TRBV2,-,CASSLGGDQPQHF,TGTGCCAGCAGCTTAGGGGGAGATCAGCCCCAGCATTTT
-,TRBJ1-5,TRBV4-2,-,CASSQGIELGNQPQHF,TGTGCCAGCAGCCAAGGAATCGAGCTGGGCAATCAGCCCCAGCATTTT
-,TRBJ2-1,TRBV7-9,TRBD2,CASGDWSGRANNEQFF,TGTGCCAGTGGGGACTGGAGCGGGAGGGCTAACAATGAGCAGTTCTTC
-,TRBJ1-1,TRBV28,-,CASSFRIRGTEAFF,TGTGCCAGCAGTTTCCGCATTAGGGGCACTGAAGCTTTCTTT
-,TRBJ2-3,TRBV29-1,-,CSVSGPSTDTQYF,TGCAGCGTTAGCGGGCCTAGCACAGATACGCAGTATTTT
-,TRBJ2-1,TRBV6-5,-,CATTPGLEVPIEEFF,TGTGCCACCACACCGGGACTTGAAGTGCCTATTGAGGAGTTCTTC
-,TRBJ2-7,TRBV28,-,CASSSSDPRGTSYEQYF,TGTGCCAGCAGTTCCTCAGACCCCCGGGGGACTTCCTACGAGCAGTACTTC
-,TRBJ1-1,TRBV6-1,TRBD1,CASSEALLGQGDTEAFF,TGTGCCAGCAGTGAAGCGCTTCTGGGACAGGGCGACACTGAAGCTTTCTTT
-,TRBJ2-3,TRBV10-2,-,CASSVGWRTDTQYF,TGCGCCAGCAGTGTGGGGTGGAGGACAGATACGCAGTATTTT
-,TRBJ2-7,TRBV29-1,-,CSVELPAASYEQYF,TGCAGCGTTGAACTTCCAGCGGCCTCCTACGAGCAGTACTTC
-,TRBJ1-1,TRBV13,-,CASRTGRLGTEAFF,TGTGCCAGCAGGACCGGGCGACTAGGTACTGAAGCTTTCTTT
-,TRBJ1-3,TRBV19,-,CARVTGTHSGNTIYF,TGTGCCAGGGTCACAGGAACCCACTCTGGAAACACCATATATTTT
-,TRBJ1-5,TRBV7-8,-,CASSLRQGNQPQHF,TGTGCCAGCAGCTTACGGCAGGGTAATCAGCCCCAGCATTTT
once,TRBJ2-7,TRBV5-4,-,CASSLSRDEQYF,TGTGCCAGCAGCTTGAGCAGGGACGAGCAGTACTTC
-,TRBJ1-5,TRBV28,-,CASSLQGANQPQHF,TGTGCCAGCAGTTTACAAGGGGCCAATCAGCCCCAGCATTTT
-,TRBJ2-4,TRBV29-1,-,CSVGLPGNIQYF,TGCAGCGTTGGTCTCCCAGGGAACATTCAGTACTTC